The 18 T cell receptor beta chains reported below all come from one sample, sequenced in a study of cytomegalovirus exposure and HLA in healthy donors. Use of 60 Vbeta and 13 Jbeta primers characterized the PCR. Profiling relied on immunoSEQ multiplex PCR, and the TCRdb table lists in-frame clones only, not all of them. The repertoire includes about 130,000 clones, about 69% of them detected once, and 2.5% to 3.5% sits in the top ten. The specimen was PBMCs. The origin of the receptors is a man aged 25 to 40 in good health and CMV-seronegative.

CDR3 residues: CARSAGGWRDSDEQYF. Written as DNA, the CDR3 is TGTGCCAGAAGCGCTGGGGGTTGGAGGGACTCTGACGAGCAGTACTTC. V usage is TRBV5-3 and J usage is TRBJ2-7; D perhaps matches TRBD2 (6 bases). TRBV5-3 is identified as an open reading frame with a role that is uncertain. The V and J ends lost 4 bases and 5 bases respectively, with 22 bases between them. The CDR3 has 16 amino acids.

The V call is TRBV27, the J call TRBJ2-7; D might be TRBD2 (6 bases). This CDR3 is 16 amino acids long. CDR1 MNHEY and CDR2 SMNVEV come from the germline V gene (reference sequence). Trimming shortened V by 3 bases and J by 4 bases, and 19 bases separated the two germline ends. The CDR3 sequence: CASSLEGPAAIYEQYF. CDR3 nucleotides: TGTGCCAGCAGTTTGGAGGGGCCCGCGGCCATATACGAGCAGTACTTC.

This clone was observed a single time. The chain uses TRBV29-1 and TRBJ2-7; 7 positions agree with TRBD1. The ends lost 7 bases at V and 4 bases at J; junction bases unmatched: 10. Germline-derived CDR1 and CDR2 are SQVTM and ANQGSEA. The CDR3 is 13 amino acids. The CDR3 nucleotides read TGCAGCGGATCCCAGGGGGAAGGGTACGAGCAGTACTTC. This sequence encodes CSGSQGEGYEQYF.

The CDR3 loop reads CASSDSASGGIGQFF. DNA of the CDR3: TGTGCCAGCAGTGACTCGGCTAGCGGGGGGATCGGGCAGTTCTTC. V usage is TRBV6-4 and J usage is TRBJ2-1, with TRBD2 matching 11 bases. The CDR3 totals 15 residues. V lost 0 bases and J lost 12; bases outside the gene matches: 7. The germline V gene encodes CDR1 MRHNA and CDR2 SNTAGT.

This rearrangement joins TRBV5-4 to TRBJ2-7, with TRBD1 matching over 12 bases. The CDR3 covers 18 residues. V was pared by 4 bases and J by 2 bases, with 13 bases of the junction left unmatched. Germline-derived CDR1 and CDR2 are SGHNT and YYREEE (reference sequence). CDR3 residues: CASSLGGTGGNPTYEQYF. For the CDR3, the DNA is TGTGCCAGCAGCCTAGGCGGGACAGGGGGCAATCCTACCTACGAGCAGTACTTC.

This clone has more than one count but fewer than ten. The rearrangement uses TRBV6-5 and TRBJ1-4, with unresolved D. Germline values: CDR1 MNHEY, CDR2 SVGAGI. V lost 6 bases and J lost 5, with 13 bases in between. This CDR3 contains 14 residues. CDR3 protein: CASRTPGRNEKLFF. As DNA, the CDR3 is TGTGCCAGCAGGACCCCGGGTCGGAATGAAAAACTGTTTTTT.

The chain couples TRBV10-1 to TRBJ2-7, with D tentatively TRBD1 (6 bases). The germline gives CDR1 WNHNN, CDR2 SYGVQD (reference sequence). The CDR3 runs 15 residues. Trimming removed 3 bases from V and 0 bases from J, with 12 bases in between. As DNA, the CDR3 is TGCGCCAGCAGTGACATGGACAGTTTCTCCTACGAGCAGTACTTC. This encodes CASSDMDSFSYEQYF.

This clone has just one count. This chain uses TRBV5-4 with TRBJ1-4; 7 bases line up with TRBD1. This CDR3 region has 17 residues. Germline CDR1 SGHNT, CDR2 YYREEE (reference sequence). V was pared by 3 bases and J by 7 bases, with 15 bases of the junction left unmatched. The chain's CDR3 is CASSWGDSPQFREKLFF. The CDR3, as DNA: TGTGCCAGCAGCTGGGGGGACAGTCCACAGTTTCGTGAAAAACTGTTTTTT.

The V call is TRBV28, the J call TRBJ2-7; 7 positions agree with TRBD1. The CDR3 has 16 residues. With V trimmed by 4 bases and J by 0 bases, 9 bases remained unmatched. Germline assignment: CDR1 MDHEN and CDR2 SYDVKM. CDR3 region: CASSSSGQGDSYEQYF. Written as DNA, the CDR3 is TGTGCCAGCAGTTCGTCCGGTCAGGGGGACTCCTACGAGCAGTACTTC. The complete variable domain, with remaining parts taken from reference TRBV28 and TRBJ2-7, reads DVKVTQSSRYLVKRTGEKVFLECVQDMDHENMFWYRQDPGLGLRLIYFSYDVKMKEKGDIPEGYSVSREKKERFSLILESASTNQTSMYLCASSSSGQGDSYEQYFGPGTRLTVT.

V is TRBV28 and J is TRBJ1-2; 8 bases line up with TRBD1. CDR1 is MDHEN, CDR2 SYDVKM, per germline. The CDR3 spans 15 residues. V was pared by 5 bases and J by 2 bases, with 7 bases of the junction left unmatched. CDR3 nucleotide sequence: TGTGCCAGCAGTGCCCAATGGACAGGGAACTATGGCTACACCTTC. Its translation is CASSAQWTGNYGYTF.

This clone has a single count. The chain carries TRBV7-3 and TRBJ2-5; 10 bases map to TRBD2. Trimming removed 2 bases from V and 3 bases from J; junction bases left unmatched: 3. Germline loops: CDR1 SGHTA, CDR2 FQGTGA. The CDR3 spans 15 residues. The CDR3 loop reads CASSLGLAGEETQYF. The CDR3 nucleotides are TGTGCCAGCAGCTTAGGCCTAGCGGGGGAAGAGACCCAGTACTTC.

This clone was picked up a small number of times. V usage is TRBV5-4 and J usage is TRBJ2-1; possible D gene TRBD2, 6 bases. V dropped 1 base and J dropped 0 bases, with 17 bases sitting between them. Germline CDR1 is SGHNT and CDR2 is YYREEE (reference sequence). The CDR3 has 18 residues. The CDR3 reads CASSLKWLRTTSYNEQFF. The CDR3 DNA is TGTGCCAGCAGCTTGAAGTGGCTCCGGACTACCTCCTACAATGAGCAGTTCTTC.

The J gene is TRBJ1-1, the V gene TRBV6-5; possibly TRBD1 for D (6 bases). Per the germline V gene, CDR1 is MNHEY and CDR2 is SVGAGI. The CDR3 is 13 amino acids. V was shortened by 6 bases and J by 1 base, with 9 bases between the two germline ends. In DNA, the CDR3 is TGTGCCAGCAGGTCACAGGGGAACACTGAAGCTTTCTTT. As protein: CASRSQGNTEAFF.

The chain employs TRBV6-5 and TRBJ2-7; TRBD1 aligns across 7 bases. The CDR3 has 16 amino acids. Unmatched junction bases numbered 10, after V lost 4 bases and J lost 1 base. Germline V lookup: CDR1 MNHEY, CDR2 SVGAGI. This chain's CDR3 is CASSSPRRTGSYEQYF. The CDR3 DNA reads TGTGCCAGCAGTTCTCCCCGGCGGACAGGATCCTACGAGCAGTACTTC.

To note about this clone: An end of the junction differs from the germline gene, which may be a read error. The chain combines TRBV6-6 with TRBJ1-2, with D perhaps TRBD1 (6 bases). The CDR3 is 13 amino acids. Per germline, CDR1 MNHNY and CDR2 SVGAGI (reference sequence). DNA for the CDR3: TGTGCCAGCAGTTACTCGAGGGGCGGGGGCTGCACCTTC. Amino acids: CASSYSRGGGCTF.

V is TRBV6-5 and J is TRBJ1-2, with 7 bases matching TRBD1. Germline V gene data show CDR1 as MNHEY and CDR2 as SVGAGI. J lost 5 bases, V lost 6 bases, and 12 bases had no gene match. This CDR3 is 15 amino acids long. The CDR3 protein is CASRYEGGAGYGYTF. In nucleotides, the CDR3 is TGTGCCAGCAGGTACGAAGGGGGCGCGGGGTATGGCTACACCTTC.

This clone was picked up a small number of times. The chain has TRBV7-2 and TRBJ2-3, with TRBD2 matching over 9 bases. Germline CDR1 is SGHTA and CDR2 is FQGNSA. This CDR3 has 15 amino acids. Losses at the gene ends were 5 bases for V and 4 bases for J; bases not matched to a gene: 7. The CDR3: CASSLFAGGPDTQYF. The DNA of the CDR3 is TGTGCCAGCAGCCTTTTCGCGGGAGGGCCAGATACGCAGTATTTT.

Note on this clone: Germline is not matched at one junction end, which may reflect a read error. The CDR3, as DNA: TGTGCTAGCAGTGCACCCGGGACAGGGGCCTTAGGCTACACCTTC. It translates to CASSAPGTGALGYTF. This sequence joins TRBV28 and TRBJ1-2; 10 bases fit TRBD1. The CDR3 sequence is 15 residues long. The germline V gene has CDR1 MDHEN and CDR2 SYDVKM.